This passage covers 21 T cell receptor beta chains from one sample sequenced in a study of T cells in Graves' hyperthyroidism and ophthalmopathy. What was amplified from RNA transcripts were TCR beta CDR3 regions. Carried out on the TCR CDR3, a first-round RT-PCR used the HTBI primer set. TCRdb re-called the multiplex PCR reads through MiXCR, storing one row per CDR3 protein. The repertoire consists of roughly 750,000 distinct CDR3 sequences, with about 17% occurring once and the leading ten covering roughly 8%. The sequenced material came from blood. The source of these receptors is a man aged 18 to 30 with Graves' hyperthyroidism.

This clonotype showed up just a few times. CDR3 residues: CASQDSSYYEQYF. The CDR3 DNA sequence: TGTGCCAGTCAGGACTCAAGCTACTACGAGCAGTACTTC. The chain has TRBV6-1 and TRBJ2-7; D may be TRBD2 (5 bases). The CDR3 runs to 13 residues. V was clipped by 9 bases and J by 3 bases, with 15 bases between them. Germline-derived CDR1 and CDR2 are MNHNS and SASEGT.

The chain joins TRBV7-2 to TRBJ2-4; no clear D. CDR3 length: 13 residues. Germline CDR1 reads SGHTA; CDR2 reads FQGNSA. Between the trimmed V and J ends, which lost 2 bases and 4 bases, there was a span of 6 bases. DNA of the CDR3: TGTGCCAGCAGCTTACGTGGGAAAAACATTCAGTACTTC. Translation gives CASSLRGKNIQYF.

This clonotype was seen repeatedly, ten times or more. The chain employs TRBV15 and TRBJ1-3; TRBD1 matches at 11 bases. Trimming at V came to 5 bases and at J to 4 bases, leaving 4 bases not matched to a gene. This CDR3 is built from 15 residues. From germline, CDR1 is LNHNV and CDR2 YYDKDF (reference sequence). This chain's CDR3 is CATSSGTGGGNTIYF. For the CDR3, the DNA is TGTGCCACCAGCTCAGGGACAGGGGGAGGAAACACCATATATTTT.

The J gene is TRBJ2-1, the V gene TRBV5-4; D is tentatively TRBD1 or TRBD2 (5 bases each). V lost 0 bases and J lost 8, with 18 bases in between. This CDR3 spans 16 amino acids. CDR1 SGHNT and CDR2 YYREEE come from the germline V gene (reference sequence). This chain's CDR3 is CASSLDPTRGADEQFF. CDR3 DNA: TGTGCCAGCAGCTTGGATCCGACTCGAGGGGCGGATGAGCAGTTCTTC. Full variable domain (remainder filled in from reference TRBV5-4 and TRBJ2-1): ETGVTQSPTHLIKTRGQQVTLRCSSQSGHNTVSWYQQALGQGPQFIFQYYREEENGRGNFPPRFSGLQFPNYSSELNVNALELDDSALYLCASSLDPTRGADEQFFGPGTRLTVL.

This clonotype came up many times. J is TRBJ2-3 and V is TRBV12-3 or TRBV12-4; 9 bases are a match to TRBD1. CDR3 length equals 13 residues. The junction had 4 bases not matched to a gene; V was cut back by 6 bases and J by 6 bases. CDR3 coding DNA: TGTGCCAGCAGGCCCGGACAGGGGGATACGCAGTATTTT. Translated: CASRPGQGDTQYF.

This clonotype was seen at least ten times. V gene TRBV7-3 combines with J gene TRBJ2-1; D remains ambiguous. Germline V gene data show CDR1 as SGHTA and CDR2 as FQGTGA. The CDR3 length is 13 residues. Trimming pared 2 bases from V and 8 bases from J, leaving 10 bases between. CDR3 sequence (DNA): TGTGCCAGCAGCTTATCTAGAAAGGATGAGCAGTTCTTC. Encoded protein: CASSLSRKDEQFF.

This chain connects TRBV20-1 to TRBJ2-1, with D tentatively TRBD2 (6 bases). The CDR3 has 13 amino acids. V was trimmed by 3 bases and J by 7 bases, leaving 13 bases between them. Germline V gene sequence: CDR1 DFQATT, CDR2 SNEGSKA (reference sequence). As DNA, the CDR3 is TGCAGTGCTAGGCGGGATTTAAGGAATGAGCAGTTCTTC. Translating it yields CSARRDLRNEQFF.

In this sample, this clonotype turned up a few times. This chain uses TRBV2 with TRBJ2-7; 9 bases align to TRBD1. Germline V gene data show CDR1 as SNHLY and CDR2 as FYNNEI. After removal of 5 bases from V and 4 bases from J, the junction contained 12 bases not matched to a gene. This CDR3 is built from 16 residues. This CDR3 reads CASSSPRDRVAYEQYF. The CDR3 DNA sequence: TGTGCCAGCAGTTCTCCCCGGGACAGGGTAGCGTACGAGCAGTACTTC.

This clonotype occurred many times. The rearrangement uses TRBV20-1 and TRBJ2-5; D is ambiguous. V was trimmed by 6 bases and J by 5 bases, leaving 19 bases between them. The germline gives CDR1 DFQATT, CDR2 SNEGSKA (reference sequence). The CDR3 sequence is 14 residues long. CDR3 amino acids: CSATQTRWQETQYF. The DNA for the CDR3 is TGCAGTGCCACCCAGACTCGCTGGCAGGAGACCCAGTACTTC.

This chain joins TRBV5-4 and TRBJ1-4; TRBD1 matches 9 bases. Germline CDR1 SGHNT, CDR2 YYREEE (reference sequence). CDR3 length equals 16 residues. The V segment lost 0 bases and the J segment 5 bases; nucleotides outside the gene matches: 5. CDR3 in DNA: TGTGCCAGCAGCTTGGAGTCGGGGACAGGGAATGAAAAACTGTTTTTT. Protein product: CASSLESGTGNEKLFF. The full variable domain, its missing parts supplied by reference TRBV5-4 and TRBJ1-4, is ETGVTQSPTHLIKTRGQQVTLRCSSQSGHNTVSWYQQALGQGPQFIFQYYREEENGRGNFPPRFSGLQFPNYSSELNVNALELDDSALYLCASSLESGTGNEKLFFGSGTQLSVL.

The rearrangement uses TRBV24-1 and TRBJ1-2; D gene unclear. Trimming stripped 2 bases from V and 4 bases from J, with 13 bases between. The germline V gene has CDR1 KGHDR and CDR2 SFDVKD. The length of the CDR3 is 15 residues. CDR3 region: CATSDSRRPLYGYTF. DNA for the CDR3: TGTGCCACCAGTGATTCCCGTAGGCCCCTCTATGGCTACACCTTC.

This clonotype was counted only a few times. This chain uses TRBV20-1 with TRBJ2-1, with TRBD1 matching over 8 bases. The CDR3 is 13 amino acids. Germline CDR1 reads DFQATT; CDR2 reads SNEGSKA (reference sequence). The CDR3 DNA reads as TGCAGGGCAGGGGGCAGCACCTACAATGAGCAGTTCTTC. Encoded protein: CRAGGSTYNEQFF.

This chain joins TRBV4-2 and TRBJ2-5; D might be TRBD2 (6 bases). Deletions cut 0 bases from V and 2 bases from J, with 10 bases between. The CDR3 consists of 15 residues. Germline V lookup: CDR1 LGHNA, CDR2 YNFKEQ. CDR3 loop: CASSQERGLQETQYF. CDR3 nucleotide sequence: TGTGCCAGCAGCCAAGAAAGAGGACTACAAGAGACCCAGTACTTC.

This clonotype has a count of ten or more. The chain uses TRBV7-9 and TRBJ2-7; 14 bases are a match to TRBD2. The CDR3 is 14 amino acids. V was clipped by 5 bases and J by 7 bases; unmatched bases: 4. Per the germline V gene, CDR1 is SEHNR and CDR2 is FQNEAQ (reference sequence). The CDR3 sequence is CASSPRTSGREQYF. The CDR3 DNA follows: TGTGCCAGCAGCCCGAGGACTAGCGGGAGGGAGCAGTACTTC.

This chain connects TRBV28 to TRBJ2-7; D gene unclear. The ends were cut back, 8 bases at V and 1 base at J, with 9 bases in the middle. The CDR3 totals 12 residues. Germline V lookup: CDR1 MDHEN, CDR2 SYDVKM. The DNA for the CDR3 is TGTGCCAGCCAGTCAGATTCCTACGAGCAGTACTTC. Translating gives CASQSDSYEQYF.

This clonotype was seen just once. The chain's CDR3 is CASSGQWSTEAFF. Written as DNA, the CDR3 is TGTGCCAGCAGTGGGCAGTGGAGTACTGAAGCTTTCTTT. The chain combines TRBV6-2 or TRBV6-3 with TRBJ1-1; unclear D gene. In germline, CDR1 is MNHEY, CDR2 SVGEGT. Trimming took 5 bases from V and 5 from J, leaving 12 bases between them. This CDR3 comprises 13 residues.

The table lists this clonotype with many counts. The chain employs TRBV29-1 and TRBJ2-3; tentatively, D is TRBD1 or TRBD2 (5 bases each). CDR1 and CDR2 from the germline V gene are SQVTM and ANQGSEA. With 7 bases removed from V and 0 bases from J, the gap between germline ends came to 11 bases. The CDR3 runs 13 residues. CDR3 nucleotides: TGCAGCGCCGAGGGGTTCAGCACAGATACGCAGTATTTT. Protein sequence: CSAEGFSTDTQYF.

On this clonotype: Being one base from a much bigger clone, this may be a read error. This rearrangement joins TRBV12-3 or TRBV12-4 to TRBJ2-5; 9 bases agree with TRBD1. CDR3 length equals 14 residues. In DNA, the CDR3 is TGTGCCTGCAGTTGGGGACAGGGCTGGGAGACCCAGTACTTC. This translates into CACSWGQGWETQYF.

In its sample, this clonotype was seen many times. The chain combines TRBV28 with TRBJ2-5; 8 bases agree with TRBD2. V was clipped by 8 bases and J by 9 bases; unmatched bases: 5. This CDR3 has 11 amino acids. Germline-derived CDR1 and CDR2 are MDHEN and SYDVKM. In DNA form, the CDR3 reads TGTGCCAGCCTAGCGGGTGGGGCCCAGTACTTC. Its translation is CASLAGGAQYF.

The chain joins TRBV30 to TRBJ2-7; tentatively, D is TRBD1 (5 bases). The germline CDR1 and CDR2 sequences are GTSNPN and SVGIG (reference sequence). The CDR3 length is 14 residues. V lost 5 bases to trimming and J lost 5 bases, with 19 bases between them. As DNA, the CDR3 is TGTGCCTGGGGAGTCTCAGGTGGGGCCCACGAGCAGTACTTC. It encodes CAWGVSGGAHEQYF.

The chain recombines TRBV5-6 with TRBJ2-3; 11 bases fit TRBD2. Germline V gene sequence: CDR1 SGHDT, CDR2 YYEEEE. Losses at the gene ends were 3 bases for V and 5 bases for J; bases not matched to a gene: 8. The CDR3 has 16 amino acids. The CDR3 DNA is TGTGCCAGCAGCTCCGGGACTAGCGGATTCATAGATACGCAGTATTTT. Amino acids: CASSSGTSGFIDTQYF. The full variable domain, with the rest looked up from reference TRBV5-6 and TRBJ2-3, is DAGVTQSPTHLIKTRGQQVTLRCSPKSGHDTVSWYQQALGQGPQFIFQYYEEEERQRGNFPDRFSGHQFPNYSSELNVNALLLGDSALYLCASSSGTSGFIDTQYFGPGTRLTVL.